The present TCR beta chain was sequenced within a study of a mutant IDH1 vaccine in newly diagnosed glioma. Study in general: In weeks 1, 3, 5, 7, 11, 15, 19 and 23, patients were immunized, eight times in all. Earlier treatment was radiotherapy, temozolomide, or both, with most getting both.

Trimming at V came to 1 base and at J to 6 bases, leaving 7 bases not matched to a gene. The CDR3 extends over 15 amino acids. Germline V gives CDR1 SGDLS, CDR2 YYNGEE. Assay: immunoSEQ multiplex PCR; the TCRdb copy retains only in-frame clones and omits some. The sample includes roughly 120,000 clones, 85% to 90% of them seen just once. Study outcomes and limitations: Vaccine-induced responses were seen in roughly 93% of patients, spanning several MHC alleles.

As for time point: week 11, during vaccination. Topical imiquimod was applied with each vaccine dose, which held 300 ug of mutant IDH1 20-mer peptide. Remarks on this clone: Its antigen is unknown.

This sequence was found in a woman aged 45 to 65 with glioma. Material: PBMCs, obtained from a glioma patient whose treatment included an IDH1 peptide vaccine. The chain couples TRBV9 to TRBJ2-1, with 7 bases fitting TRBD2. CDR3 in DNA: TGTGCCAGCAGCGTAATGAGCGGGGCGATCAATGAGCAGTTCTTC. It codes for CASSVMSGAINEQFF.